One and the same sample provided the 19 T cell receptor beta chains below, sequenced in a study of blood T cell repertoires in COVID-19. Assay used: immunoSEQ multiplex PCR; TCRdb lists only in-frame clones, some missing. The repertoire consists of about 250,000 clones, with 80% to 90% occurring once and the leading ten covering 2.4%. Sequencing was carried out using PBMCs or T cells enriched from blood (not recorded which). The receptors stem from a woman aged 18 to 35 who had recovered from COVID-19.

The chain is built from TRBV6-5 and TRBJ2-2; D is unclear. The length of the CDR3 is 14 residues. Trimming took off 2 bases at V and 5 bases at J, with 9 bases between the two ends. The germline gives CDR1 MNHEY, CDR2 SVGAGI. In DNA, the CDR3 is TGTGCCAGCAGTTACAGAGACAAGACCGGGGAGCTGTTTTTT. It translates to CASSYRDKTGELFF.

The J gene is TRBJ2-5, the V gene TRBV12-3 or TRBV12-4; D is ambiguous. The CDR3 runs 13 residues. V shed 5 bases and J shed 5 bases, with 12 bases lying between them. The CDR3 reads CASSGSWWETQYF. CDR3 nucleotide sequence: TGTGCCAGCAGTGGCAGTTGGTGGGAGACCCAGTACTTC.

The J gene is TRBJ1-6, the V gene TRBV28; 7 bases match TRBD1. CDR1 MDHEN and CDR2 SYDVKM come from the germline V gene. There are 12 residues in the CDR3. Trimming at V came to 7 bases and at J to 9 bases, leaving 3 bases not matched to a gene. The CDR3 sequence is CASNRGTSPLHF. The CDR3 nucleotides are TGTGCCAGCAACAGGGGTACTTCACCCCTCCACTTT.

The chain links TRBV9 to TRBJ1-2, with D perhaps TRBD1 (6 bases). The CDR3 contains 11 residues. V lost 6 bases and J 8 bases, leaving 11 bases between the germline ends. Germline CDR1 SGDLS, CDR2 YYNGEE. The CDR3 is CASNRDGGYTF. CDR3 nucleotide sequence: TGTGCCAGCAACAGGGACGGGGGCTACACCTTC.

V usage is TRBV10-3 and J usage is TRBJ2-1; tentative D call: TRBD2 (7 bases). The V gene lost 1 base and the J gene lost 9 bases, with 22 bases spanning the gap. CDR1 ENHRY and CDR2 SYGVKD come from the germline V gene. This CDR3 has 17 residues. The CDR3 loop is CAISEFPGGRRVGEQFF. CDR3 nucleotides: TGTGCCATCAGTGAGTTCCCCGGGGGGCGTCGGGTTGGTGAGCAGTTCTTC.

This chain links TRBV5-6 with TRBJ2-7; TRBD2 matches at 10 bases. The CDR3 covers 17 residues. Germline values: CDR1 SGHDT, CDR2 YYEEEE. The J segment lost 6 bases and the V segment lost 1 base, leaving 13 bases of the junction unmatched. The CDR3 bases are TGTGCCAGCAGCTTGATAGCGGGGGGTATTCAGACTCCCGAGCAGTACTTC. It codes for CASSLIAGGIQTPEQYF.

CDR3 sequence (DNA): TGCGCCAGCAGCCAAGGGGAGGCTGCGGTTCCCTACACCTTC. Translating gives CASSQGEAAVPYTF. The J gene is TRBJ1-2, the V gene TRBV4-1; no definite D call. CDR1 MGHRA and CDR2 YSYEKL come from the germline V gene. CDR3 length equals 14 residues. V dropped 1 base and J dropped 10 bases, with 16 bases sitting between them.

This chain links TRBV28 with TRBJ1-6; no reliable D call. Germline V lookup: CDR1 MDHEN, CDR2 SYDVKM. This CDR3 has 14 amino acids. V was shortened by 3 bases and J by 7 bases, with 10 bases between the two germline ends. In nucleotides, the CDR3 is TGTGCCAGCAGTTTTAGACTCGTAAATTCACCCCTCCACTTT. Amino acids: CASSFRLVNSPLHF.

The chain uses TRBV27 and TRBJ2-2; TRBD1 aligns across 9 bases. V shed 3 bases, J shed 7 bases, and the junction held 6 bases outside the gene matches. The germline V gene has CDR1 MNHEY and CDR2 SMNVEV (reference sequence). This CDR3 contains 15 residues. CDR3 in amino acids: CASSFETGGGGELFF. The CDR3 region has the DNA TGTGCCAGCAGTTTCGAGACAGGGGGGGGCGGGGAGCTGTTTTTT.

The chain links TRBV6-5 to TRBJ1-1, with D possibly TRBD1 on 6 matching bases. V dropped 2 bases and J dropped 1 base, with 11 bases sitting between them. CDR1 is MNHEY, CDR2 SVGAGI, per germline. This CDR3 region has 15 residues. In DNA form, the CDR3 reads TGTGCCAGCAGTTACGGGGGACACCAGAACACTGAAGCTTTCTTT. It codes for CASSYGGHQNTEAFF.

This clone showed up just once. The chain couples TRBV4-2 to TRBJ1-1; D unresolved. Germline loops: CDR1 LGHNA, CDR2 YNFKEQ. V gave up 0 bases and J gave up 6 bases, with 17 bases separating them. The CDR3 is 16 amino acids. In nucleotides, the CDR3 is TGTGCCAGCAGCCAAGATCCTTTCCGGGTCGCGTCTGAAGCTTTCTTT. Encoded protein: CASSQDPFRVASEAFF.

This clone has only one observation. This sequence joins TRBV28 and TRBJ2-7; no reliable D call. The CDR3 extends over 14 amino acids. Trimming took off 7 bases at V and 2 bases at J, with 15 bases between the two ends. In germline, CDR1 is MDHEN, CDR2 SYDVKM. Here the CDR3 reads CASKGGLPPYEQYF. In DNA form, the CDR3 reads TGTGCCAGCAAAGGCGGCTTACCCCCCTACGAGCAGTACTTC.

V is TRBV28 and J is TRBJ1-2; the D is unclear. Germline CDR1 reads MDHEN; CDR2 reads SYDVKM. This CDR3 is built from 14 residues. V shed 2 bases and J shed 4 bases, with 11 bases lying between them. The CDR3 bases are TGTGCCAGCAGTTTAGAGAGGGCGACCTATGGCTACACCTTC. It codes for CASSLERATYGYTF.

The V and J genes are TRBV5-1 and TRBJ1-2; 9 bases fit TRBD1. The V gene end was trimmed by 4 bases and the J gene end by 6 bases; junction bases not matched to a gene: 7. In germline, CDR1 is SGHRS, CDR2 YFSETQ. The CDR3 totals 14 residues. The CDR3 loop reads CASSTGTGSDGYTF. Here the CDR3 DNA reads TGCGCCAGCAGCACCGGGACAGGGTCGGATGGCTACACCTTC. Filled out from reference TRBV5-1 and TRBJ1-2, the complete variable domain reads KAGVTQTPRYLIKTRGQQVTLSCSPISGHRSVSWYQQTPGQGLQFLFEYFSETQRNKGNFPGRFSGRQFSNSRSEMNVSTLELGDSALYLCASSTGTGSDGYTFGSGTRLTVV.

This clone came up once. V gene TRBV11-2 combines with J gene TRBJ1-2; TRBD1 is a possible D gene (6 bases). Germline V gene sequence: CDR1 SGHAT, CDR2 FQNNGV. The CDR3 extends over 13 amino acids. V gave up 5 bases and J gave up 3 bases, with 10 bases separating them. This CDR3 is CASSTQGYYGYTF. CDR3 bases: TGTGCCAGCAGCACACAGGGCTACTATGGCTACACCTTC.

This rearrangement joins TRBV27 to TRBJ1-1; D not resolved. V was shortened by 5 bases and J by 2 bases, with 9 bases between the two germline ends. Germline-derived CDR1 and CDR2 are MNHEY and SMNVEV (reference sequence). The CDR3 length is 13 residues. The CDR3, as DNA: TGTGCCAGCAGTCTTACAGCAAACACTGAAGCTTTCTTT. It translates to CASSLTANTEAFF.

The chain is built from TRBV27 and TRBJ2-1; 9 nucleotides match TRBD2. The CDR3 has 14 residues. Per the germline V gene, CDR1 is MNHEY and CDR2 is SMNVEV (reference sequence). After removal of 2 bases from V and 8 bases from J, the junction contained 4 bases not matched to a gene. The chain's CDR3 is CASSLGGGAYEQFF. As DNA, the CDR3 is TGTGCCAGCAGTTTAGGCGGGGGGGCCTATGAGCAGTTCTTC.

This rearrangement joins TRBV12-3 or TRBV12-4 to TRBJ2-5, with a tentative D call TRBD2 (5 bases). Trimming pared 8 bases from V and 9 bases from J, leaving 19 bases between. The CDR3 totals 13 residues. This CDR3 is CASAPDGERAQYF. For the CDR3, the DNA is TGTGCCAGCGCTCCCGATGGGGAGAGGGCCCAGTACTTC.

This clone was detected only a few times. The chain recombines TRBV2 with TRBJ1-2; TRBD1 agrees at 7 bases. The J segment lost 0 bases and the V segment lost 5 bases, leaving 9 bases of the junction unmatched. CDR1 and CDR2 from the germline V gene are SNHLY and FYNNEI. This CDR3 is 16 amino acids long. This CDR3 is CASSSGTVTSNYGYTF. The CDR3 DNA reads TGTGCCAGCAGTTCCGGGACAGTGACTTCTAACTATGGCTACACCTTC.